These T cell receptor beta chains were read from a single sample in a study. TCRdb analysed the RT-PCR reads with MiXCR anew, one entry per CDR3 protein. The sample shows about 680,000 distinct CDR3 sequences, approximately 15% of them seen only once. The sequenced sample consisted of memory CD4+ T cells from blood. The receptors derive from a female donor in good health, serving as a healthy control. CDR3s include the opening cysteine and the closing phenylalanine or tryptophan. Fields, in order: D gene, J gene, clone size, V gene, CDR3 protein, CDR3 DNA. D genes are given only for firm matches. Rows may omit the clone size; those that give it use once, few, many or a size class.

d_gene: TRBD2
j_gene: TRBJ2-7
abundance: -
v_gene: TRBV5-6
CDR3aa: CASSGGTSGYSYEQYF
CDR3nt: TGTGCCAGCAGCGGGGGGACTAGCGGGTACTCCTACGAGCAGTACTTC

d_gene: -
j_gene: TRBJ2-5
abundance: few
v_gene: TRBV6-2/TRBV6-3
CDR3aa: CASSYPIGPGRPTEETQYF
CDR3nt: TGTGCCAGCAGTTACCCAATTGGGCCGGGGAGACCCACCGAAGAGACCCAGTACTTC

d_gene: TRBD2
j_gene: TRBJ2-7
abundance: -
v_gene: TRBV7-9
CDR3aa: CASSFRGTPGLAGDFYEQYF
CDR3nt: TGTGCCAGCAGCTTCAGAGGGACACCTGGACTAGCGGGGGACTTCTACGAGCAGTACTTC

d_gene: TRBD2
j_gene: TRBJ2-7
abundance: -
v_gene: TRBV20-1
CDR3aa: CSASQVGTSTHEQYF
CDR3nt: TGCAGTGCTTCTCAAGTTGGGACTAGCACCCACGAGCAGTACTTC

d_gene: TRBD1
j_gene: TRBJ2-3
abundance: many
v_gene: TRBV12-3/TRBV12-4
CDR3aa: CASNLQGLLDTQYF
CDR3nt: TGTGCCAGCAATCTACAGGGGCTATTAGATACGCAGTATTTT

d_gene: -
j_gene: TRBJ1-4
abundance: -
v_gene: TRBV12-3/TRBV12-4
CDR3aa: CASSLATDEKLFF
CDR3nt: TGTGCCAGCAGTTTAGCAACAGATGAAAAACTGTTTTTT

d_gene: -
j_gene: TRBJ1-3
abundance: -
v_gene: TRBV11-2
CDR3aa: CASSRQGNTIYF
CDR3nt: TGTGCCAGCAGCCGACAGGGAAACACCATATATTTT

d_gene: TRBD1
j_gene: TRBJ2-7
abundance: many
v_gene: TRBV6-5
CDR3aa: CASSKTGIEQYF
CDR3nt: TGTGCCAGCAGCAAGACAGGGATCGAGCAGTACTTC

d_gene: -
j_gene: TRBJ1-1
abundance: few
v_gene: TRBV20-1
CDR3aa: CSAIPPARVINTEAFF
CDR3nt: TGCAGTGCTATCCCCCCGGCCAGGGTGATAAACACTGAAGCTTTCTTT

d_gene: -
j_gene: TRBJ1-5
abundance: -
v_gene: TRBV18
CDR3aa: CASSPQSGTYNQPQHF
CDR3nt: TGTGCCAGCTCACCACAGTCAGGGACGTACAATCAGCCCCAGCATTTT

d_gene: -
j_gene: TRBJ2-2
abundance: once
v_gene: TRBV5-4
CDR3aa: CASTSQGGTNTGELFF
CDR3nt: TGTGCCAGCACCTCGCAGGGGGGAACGAACACCGGGGAGCTGTTTTTT

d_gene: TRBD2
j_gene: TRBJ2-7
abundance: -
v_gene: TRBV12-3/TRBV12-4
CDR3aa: CASSLRRASGRAREQYF
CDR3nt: TGTGCCAGCAGTTTAAGGCGGGCTAGCGGGAGGGCCCGTGAGCAGTACTTC

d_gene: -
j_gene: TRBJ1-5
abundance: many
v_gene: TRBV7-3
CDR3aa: CASSPDRNQPQHF
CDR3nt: TGCGCCAGCAGCCCGGACAGAAATCAGCCCCAGCATTTT

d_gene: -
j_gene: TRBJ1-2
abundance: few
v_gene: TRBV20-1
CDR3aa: CSARGLPPNYGYTF
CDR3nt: TGCAGTGCTAGGGGTCTGCCTCCTAACTATGGCTACACCTTC

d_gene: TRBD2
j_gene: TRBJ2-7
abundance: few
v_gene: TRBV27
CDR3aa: CASRKLAGGIFEQYF
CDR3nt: TGTGCCAGCAGAAAACTAGCGGGAGGTATCTTCGAGCAGTACTTC

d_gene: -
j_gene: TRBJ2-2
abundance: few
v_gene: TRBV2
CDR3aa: CASNRERGTGELFF
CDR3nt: TGTGCCAGCAACAGGGAGAGGGGCACCGGGGAGCTGTTTTTT

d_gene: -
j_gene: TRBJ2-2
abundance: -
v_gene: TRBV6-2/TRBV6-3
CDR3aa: CATPWGELFF
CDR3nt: TGTGCCACCCCATGGGGGGAGCTGTTTTTT

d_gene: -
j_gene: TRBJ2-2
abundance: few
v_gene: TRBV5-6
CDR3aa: CASSAVLVAGELFF
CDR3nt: TGTGCCAGCAGCGCGGTTCTAGTAGCCGGGGAGCTGTTTTTT

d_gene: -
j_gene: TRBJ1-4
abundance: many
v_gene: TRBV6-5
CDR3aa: CASSYGRQSNEKLFF
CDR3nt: TGTGCCAGCAGTTACGGACGACAGAGTAATGAAAAACTGTTTTTT

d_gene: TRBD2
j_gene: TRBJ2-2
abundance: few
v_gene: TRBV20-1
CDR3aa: CSATGTSGTANTGELFF
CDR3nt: TGCAGTGCGACCGGGACTAGCGGGACCGCGAACACCGGGGAGCTGTTTTTT

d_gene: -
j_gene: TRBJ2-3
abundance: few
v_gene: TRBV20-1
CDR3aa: CSARHGSTDTQYF
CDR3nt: TGCAGTGCAAGGCATGGGAGCACAGATACGCAGTATTTT

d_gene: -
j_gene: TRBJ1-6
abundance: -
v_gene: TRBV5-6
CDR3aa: CASRWGWENSPLHF
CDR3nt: TGTGCCAGCAGGTGGGGCTGGGAGAATTCACCCCTCCACTTT

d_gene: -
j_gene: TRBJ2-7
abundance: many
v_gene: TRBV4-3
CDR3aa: CASSHREGDEQYF
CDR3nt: TGCGCCAGCAGCCACAGAGAAGGCGACGAGCAGTACTTC